The rows below give T cell receptor beta chains drawn from one sample of a study of cytomegalovirus exposure and HLA in healthy donors. Data came from immunoSEQ multiplex PCR; TCRdb stores just in-frame clones and leaves some out. The sample has roughly 150,000 clones, roughly 90% seen once. Sequenced sample: PBMCs. The receptor set was obtained from a woman aged 25-40 years in good health and CMV-seronegative. The CDR3 runs from the conserved cysteine through the conserved F or W. The D gene is left open where the match is weak. Clone size is given for some rows only: seen once, a few or many times, or a class if the clone is expanded.

D gene	CDR3 length	V gene	clone size	J gene	CDR3 protein	CDR3 DNA
-	13	TRBV7-2	-	TRBJ2-3	CASSPSRADTQYF	TGTGCCAGCAGCCCGAGTAGAGCGGATACGCAGTATTTT
TRBD1	15	TRBV19	once	TRBJ1-2	CASSISTGGVYGYTF	TGTGCCAGTAGTATAAGCACAGGGGGCGTCTATGGCTACACCTTC
TRBD1	14	TRBV9	-	TRBJ1-6	CASSVTGVGAPLHF	TGTGCCAGCAGCGTGACAGGGGTCGGTGCACCCCTCCACTTT
TRBD1	14	TRBV5-4	-	TRBJ2-7	CASRSGTGPYEQYF	TGTGCCAGCAGGTCCGGGACAGGACCCTACGAGCAGTACTTC
TRBD2	13	TRBV6-1	-	TRBJ2-5	CASGLAGKETQYF	TGTGCCAGTGGACTAGCGGGAAAAGAGACCCAGTACTTC
-	15	TRBV11-2	-	TRBJ2-7	CASSPAPSSSYEQYF	TGTGCCAGCAGCCCGGCACCCTCGAGCTCCTACGAGCAGTACTTC
-	16	TRBV27	-	TRBJ1-1	CASSLSYASLNTEAFF	TGTGCCAGCAGTTTATCGTATGCCAGCTTGAACACTGAAGCTTTCTTT
TRBD1	14	TRBV5-4	-	TRBJ1-2	CASSLDRGQGNSTF	TGTGCCAGCAGCTTGGATCGGGGACAGGGGAATAGTACCTTC
-	13	TRBV27	-	TRBJ1-1	CASSFAGLTEAFF	TGTGCCAGCAGTTTCGCAGGGTTGACTGAAGCTTTCTTT
-	15	TRBV4-2	-	TRBJ2-2	CASSQDRGVSGELFF	TGTGCCAGCAGCCAAGACAGGGGGGTTTCCGGGGAGCTGTTTTTT
-	13	TRBV27	-	TRBJ1-2	CASSFYQDYGYTF	TGTGCCAGCAGCTTTTATCAGGACTATGGCTACACCTTC
TRBD2	16	TRBV4-3	-	TRBJ2-1	CASGLKLSGAYNEQFF	TGCGCCAGCGGACTTAAACTTAGCGGGGCCTACAATGAGCAGTTCTTC
TRBD1	14	TRBV5-6	many	TRBJ2-7	CASTLGQTPYEQYF	TGTGCCAGCACCCTGGGACAGACTCCCTACGAGCAGTACTTC
-	15	TRBV7-2	-	TRBJ2-7	CASSSKATLTYEQYF	TGTGCCAGCAGCAGCAAGGCGACACTAACCTACGAGCAGTACTTC
TRBD1	18	TRBV4-3	-	TRBJ1-2	CASSQGTQGAFSNYGYTF	TGCGCCAGCAGCCAAGGTACCCAGGGGGCTTTTTCTAACTATGGCTACACCTTC
-	11	TRBV28	-	TRBJ2-7	CASTGPAEQYF	TGTGCCAGCACGGGCCCGGCGGAGCAGTACTTC
-	15	TRBV2	-	TRBJ1-1	CASISLSLGPGEAFF	TGTGCCAGCATTTCGCTCTCTCTGGGTCCGGGTGAAGCTTTCTTT
-	14	TRBV2	-	TRBJ1-1	CASSVLGLGTEAFF	TGTGCCAGCAGTGTTTTGGGCCTTGGAACTGAAGCTTTCTTT
-	16	TRBV28	-	TRBJ1-5	CASSFIRDLGNQPQHF	TGTGCCAGCAGCTTTATTAGGGACTTGGGCAATCAGCCCCAGCATTTT
-	15	TRBV4-1	few	TRBJ1-2	CASSQDENRGAGYTF	TGCGCCAGCAGCCAAGATGAGAATAGGGGAGCTGGCTACACCTTC